The T cell receptor beta chain described here comes from a study of cytomegalovirus exposure and HLA in healthy donors. PCR amplification relied on 60 Vbeta primers (plus 13 Jbeta primers). The table came from immunoSEQ multiplex PCR; TCRdb's copy has only in-frame clones and leaves some out. This sample's table has 200,000 or so clones. The receptor comes from a boy younger than 18 in good health and CMV-seronegative. The source material was PBMCs.

CDR3 protein: CASFQVWDEQFF. Written as DNA, the CDR3 is TGTGCCAGCTTCCAGGTTTGGGATGAGCAGTTCTTC. The J gene is TRBJ2-1, the V gene TRBV6-5; D ambiguous. Trimming took off 8 bases at V and 8 bases at J, with 13 bases between the two ends. This CDR3 contains 12 residues. Germline V CDR1 and CDR2: MNHEY, SVGAGI.